These T cell receptor beta chains were read from a single sample in a study of monozygotic twins with inflammatory bowel disease. For each CDR3 protein, TCRdb gives one entry from its re-call of the 5' RACE reads, without DNA. The repertoire table contains a few hundred thousand distinct CDR3 sequences. Sequenced material: blood. These receptors came from a human donor with ulcerative colitis or Crohn's disease, or a healthy co-twin of an affected twin (not recorded which). CDR3s include the opening cysteine and the closing phenylalanine or tryptophan. Fields, in order: J gene, CDR3 length, V gene, CDR3 protein.

j_call: TRBJ1-4; cdr3_length: 17; v_call: TRBV3-1; cdr3_aa: CASSQDRSGTTNEKLFF
j_call: TRBJ1-1; cdr3_length: 12; v_call: TRBV20-1; cdr3_aa: CSAPTLNTEAFF
j_call: TRBJ2-3; cdr3_length: 13; v_call: TRBV7-2; cdr3_aa: CASSLAEWNTQYF
j_call: TRBJ2-1; cdr3_length: 14; v_call: TRBV7-8; cdr3_aa: CASSPWGGANEQFF
j_call: TRBJ2-3; cdr3_length: 17; v_call: TRBV7-9; cdr3_aa: CASSSHLVAGATDTQYF
j_call: TRBJ2-1; cdr3_length: 15; v_call: TRBV20-1; cdr3_aa: CSARLAGGYYNEQFF
j_call: TRBJ1-4; cdr3_length: 14; v_call: TRBV20-1; cdr3_aa: CSAPPPAADGKLFF
j_call: TRBJ1-1; cdr3_length: 15; v_call: TRBV12-3/TRBV12-4; cdr3_aa: CASSSLPQGNTEAFF
j_call: TRBJ1-2; cdr3_length: 13; v_call: TRBV11-2; cdr3_aa: CASSLDQGYGYTF
j_call: TRBJ1-4; cdr3_length: 15; v_call: TRBV18; cdr3_aa: CASSPPGSVSEKLFF
j_call: TRBJ1-1; cdr3_length: 12; v_call: TRBV10-3; cdr3_aa: CAISERQGEAFF
j_call: TRBJ1-2; cdr3_length: 16; v_call: TRBV7-9; cdr3_aa: CASSLSRPDGVYGYTF
j_call: TRBJ1-6; cdr3_length: 13; v_call: TRBV10-3; cdr3_aa: CATRTGEDSPLHF
j_call: TRBJ1-1; cdr3_length: 15; v_call: TRBV11-2; cdr3_aa: CASSHHGGRRTEAFF
j_call: TRBJ2-4; cdr3_length: 15; v_call: TRBV24-1; cdr3_aa: CATSDPRDRDDIQYF
j_call: TRBJ1-6; cdr3_length: 18; v_call: TRBV7-8; cdr3_aa: CASSLGGQGNWNNSPLHF
j_call: TRBJ1-2; cdr3_length: 15; v_call: TRBV20-1; cdr3_aa: CSARALVGGNYGYTF
j_call: TRBJ2-7; cdr3_length: 14; v_call: TRBV7-2; cdr3_aa: CASSPGQGLYEQYF
j_call: TRBJ2-1; cdr3_length: 21; v_call: TRBV6-2/TRBV6-3; cdr3_aa: CASILRGSLQPGQGPYNEQFF
j_call: TRBJ2-7; cdr3_length: 14; v_call: TRBV12-3/TRBV12-4; cdr3_aa: CASRKGGQNYEQYF
j_call: TRBJ1-1; cdr3_length: 18; v_call: TRBV11-1; cdr3_aa: CASSFSRSGTGGRTEAFF
j_call: TRBJ2-2; cdr3_length: 14; v_call: TRBV5-1; cdr3_aa: CASSGIINTGELFF
j_call: TRBJ2-5; cdr3_length: 13; v_call: TRBV5-1; cdr3_aa: CASSEGQGLTQYF
j_call: TRBJ2-3; cdr3_length: 13; v_call: TRBV20-1; cdr3_aa: CSAPRRGTDTQYF
j_call: TRBJ1-4; cdr3_length: 16; v_call: TRBV7-9; cdr3_aa: CASSGTLVGENEKLFF
j_call: TRBJ2-6; cdr3_length: 15; v_call: TRBV5-4; cdr3_aa: CASSSHWSGANVLTF
j_call: TRBJ2-1; cdr3_length: 13; v_call: TRBV2; cdr3_aa: CASSGSDYNEQFF
j_call: TRBJ2-2; cdr3_length: 16; v_call: TRBV24-1; cdr3_aa: CATSDRTGTGTGELFF
j_call: TRBJ2-2; cdr3_length: 14; v_call: TRBV5-1; cdr3_aa: CASSLAVGAGELFF
j_call: TRBJ1-5; cdr3_length: 14; v_call: TRBV6-1; cdr3_aa: CASRRTGFNQPQHF
j_call: TRBJ1-6; cdr3_length: 14; v_call: TRBV7-2; cdr3_aa: CATQGGRVDSPLHF